This T cell receptor beta chain was observed in a study of brain T cells in children with intractable seizures. Regarding time point: blood from clinic visit 5 months post-surgery; TSC patient then seizure free. Sequencing was limited to surgery cases with top T cell transcript signatures in brain tissue. At least one anti-epileptic drug was given before surgery. Comments on this clone: Antigen unknown. Other DNA sequences in this specimen translate into the identical CDR3.

The study's findings and limits: Viral specificity was inferred only from CDR3 similarity; HCMV serostatus was unknown. Absence of clones before surgery may stem from lower sequencing depth.

The data were produced by immunoSEQ multiplex PCR, yet TCRdb's version contains in-frame clones alone and is incomplete. Among around 340,000 clones listed, roughly 93% were seen once. CDR3 size: 13 residues. Germline CDR1 reads MNHNS; CDR2 reads SASEGT. V gave up 2 bases and J gave up 5 bases, with 7 bases separating them. The V and J genes are TRBV6-1 and TRBJ1-5, with D unresolved. Sequenced material: peripheral blood, taken roughly 5 months after surgery. This clonotype originated in a boy younger than two with tuberous sclerosis and intractable seizures. The CDR3: CASSEIGHQPQHF. The CDR3 nucleotides read TGTGCCAGCAGTGAAATAGGGCATCAGCCCCAGCATTTT.